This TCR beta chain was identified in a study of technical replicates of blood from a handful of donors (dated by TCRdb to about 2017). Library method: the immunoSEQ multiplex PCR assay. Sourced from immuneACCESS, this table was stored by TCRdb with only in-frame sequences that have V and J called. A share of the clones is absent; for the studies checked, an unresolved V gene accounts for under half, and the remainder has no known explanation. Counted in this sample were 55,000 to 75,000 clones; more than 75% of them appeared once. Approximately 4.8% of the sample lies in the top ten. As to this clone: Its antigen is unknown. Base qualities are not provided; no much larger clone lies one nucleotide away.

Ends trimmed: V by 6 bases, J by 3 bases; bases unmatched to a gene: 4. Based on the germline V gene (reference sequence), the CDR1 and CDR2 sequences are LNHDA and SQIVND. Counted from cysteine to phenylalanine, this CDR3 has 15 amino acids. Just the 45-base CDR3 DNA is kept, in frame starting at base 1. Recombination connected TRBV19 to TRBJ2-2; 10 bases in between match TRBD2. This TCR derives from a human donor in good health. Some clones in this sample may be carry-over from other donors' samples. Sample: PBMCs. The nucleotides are TGTGCCAGTAGGCGTCTAGCGGGAGACACCGGGGAGCTGTTTTTT. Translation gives CASRRLAGDTGELFF.